This T cell receptor beta chain was captured in a study of T cells in localized non-small cell lung cancer. Only in-frame clones appear in the TCRdb table, and some are missing; sequencing was by immunoSEQ multiplex PCR. Of some 1,600 clones listed, 25% to 30% are singletons. Germline V lookup: CDR1 MNHGY, CDR2 SAAAGT. Losses at the gene ends were 6 bases for V and 5 bases for J; bases not matched to a gene: 14. The CDR3 length is 16 residues. There are a few counts of this clone. The sequences come from normal lung tissue next to the tumor, collected before any cancer treatment. The source of this sequence is a man aged 35-69 years with stage I lung adenocarcinoma. The J gene is TRBJ2-5, the V gene TRBV6-8; TRBD1 matches 8 bases. CDR3 DNA: TGTGCCAGCAGCGATGCCCGGACAGGGACAAGGGAGACCCAGTACTTC. Translated: CASSDARTGTRETQYF.